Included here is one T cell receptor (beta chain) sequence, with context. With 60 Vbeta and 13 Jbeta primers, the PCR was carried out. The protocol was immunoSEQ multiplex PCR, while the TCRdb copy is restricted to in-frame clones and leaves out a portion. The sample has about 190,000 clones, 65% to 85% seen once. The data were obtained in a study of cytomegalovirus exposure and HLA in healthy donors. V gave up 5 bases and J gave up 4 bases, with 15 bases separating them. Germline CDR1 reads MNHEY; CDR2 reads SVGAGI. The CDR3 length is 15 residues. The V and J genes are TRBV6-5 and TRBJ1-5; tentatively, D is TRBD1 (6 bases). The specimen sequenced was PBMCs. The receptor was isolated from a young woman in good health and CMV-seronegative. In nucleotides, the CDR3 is TGTGCCAGCAGTCCCGGGGGGACACTTAATCAGCCCCAGCATTTT. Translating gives CASSPGGTLNQPQHF.